These T cell receptor beta chains were read from a single sample in a study of T cells expressing NK-cell markers. Reprocessing the 5' RACE reads, TCRdb reports a single entry for every CDR3 protein and omits DNA. This table lists over 350,000 distinct CDR3 sequences. Specimen: blood T cells: a sorted CD56 or NKG2C T cell subset, CD4+ or CD8+ T cells, or bulk PBMC T cells (not recorded which). The source is a woman aged 45-60 years in good health. CDR3s include the opening cysteine and the closing phenylalanine or tryptophan.

V gene,J gene,CDR3 protein
TRBV5-1,TRBJ2-1,CASSPNAREQVLRYEQFF
TRBV7-9,TRBJ2-1,CASSFPADSSSYNEQFF
TRBV14,TRBJ2-2,CASSQESWGGELFF
TRBV7-2,TRBJ2-7,CASSLVAFLRQGDEQYF
TRBV7-9,TRBJ2-1,CASSIFSSREQFF
TRBV10-3,TRBJ2-1,CAISGDRTYNEQFF
TRBV29-1,TRBJ2-1,CSVAQGLANEQFF
TRBV7-6,TRBJ2-3,CASSPIAGEDTQYF
TRBV7-2,TRBJ2-1,CASSRSIGNSYNEQFF
TRBV6-1,TRBJ2-2,CASSPRGTMNTGELFF
TRBV5-6,TRBJ2-2,CASSLEWRANTGELFF
TRBV5-1,TRBJ2-6,CASSYGDLGANVLTF
TRBV12-3/TRBV12-4,TRBJ2-5,CASSNLAASGSWRETQYF
TRBV27,TRBJ2-5,CASSLVTSGMETQYF
TRBV2,TRBJ2-1,CASTALFNEQFF
TRBV28,TRBJ2-1,CASSLSEGVNEQFF
TRBV7-9,TRBJ1-1,CASSAAVVGNEAFF
TRBV19,TRBJ1-1,CASSIVSGTLSEAFF
TRBV5-5,TRBJ2-3,CASSLGTGAFSTDTQYF
TRBV7-9,TRBJ1-5,CASSPLRGGEGNQPQHF
TRBV12-3/TRBV12-4,TRBJ1-6,CASSQSTGVHF
TRBV5-1,TRBJ1-1,CASRGGNTEAFF
TRBV6-5,TRBJ2-7,CASSYSAAGEQYF
TRBV20-1,TRBJ1-1,CSAPDFGRVTEAFF
TRBV12-3/TRBV12-4,TRBJ2-1,CASFRSYNEQFF
TRBV5-1,TRBJ2-7,CASSLWSSGGLSYEQYF
TRBV5-5,TRBJ2-2,CASSLALAGGPGTGELFF
TRBV11-2,TRBJ2-2,CASRLRAGELFF
TRBV9,TRBJ2-2,CASSVDVSPGVITGELFF
TRBV5-8,TRBJ2-1,CASSLLVGEQFF
TRBV6-5,TRBJ2-5,CASSVTPQRSGETQYF
TRBV4-1,TRBJ2-3,CASSQVLGKPDTQYF
TRBV11-2,TRBJ1-2,CASSFRTVNYGYTF
TRBV20-1,TRBJ2-1,CSAFGSGGQSYNEQFF
TRBV7-8,TRBJ1-1,CASSLTGLGQAEAFF
TRBV24-1,TRBJ2-1,CATTQPGQRRKQFF
TRBV9,TRBJ2-2,CASSVADRGPGELFF
TRBV7-7,TRBJ2-5,CASSVGTGLLETQYF
TRBV9,TRBJ2-1,CASSESGLAGNEQFF
TRBV2,TRBJ2-7,CASSESASGAYEQYF
TRBV12-3/TRBV12-4,TRBJ2-5,CASSSPRDRSFQETQYF
TRBV7-9,TRBJ2-7,CASTPQYEQYF
TRBV12-3/TRBV12-4,TRBJ2-1,CASSPTWTSDYEQFF
TRBV12-3/TRBV12-4,TRBJ1-1,CATRKRLPNTEAFF
TRBV5-1,TRBJ2-1,CASRRQGVSYNEQFF
TRBV7-9,TRBJ2-3,CASSLDGTSGTDTQYF
TRBV5-5,TRBJ2-3,CASSFTWSGLAAPDTQYF
TRBV24-1,TRBJ2-5,CATTKGPSDQTQYF
TRBV10-3,TRBJ2-5,CAIRNNQRDQETQYF
TRBV10-3,TRBJ2-5,CAISDNDRAVQKETQYF
TRBV6-5,TRBJ2-2,CASSSNRVKTGELFF
TRBV27,TRBJ2-3,CASSRVGGSDTQYF
TRBV7-8,TRBJ1-5,CASSLGGTIPKSQHF
TRBV18,TRBJ1-4,CASSPGADKKLFF
TRBV12-3/TRBV12-4,TRBJ2-1,CASSLGREQFF
TRBV5-1,TRBJ2-2,CASRREELTGELFF
TRBV20-1,TRBJ1-5,CSARDGSNQPQHF
TRBV6-2/TRBV6-3,TRBJ2-3,CASRTGTMTDTQYF
TRBV6-5,TRBJ1-6,CASSRSGSPLHF